A single T cell receptor beta chain is shown here with its context. This clonotype was detected a few times. Its target antigen remains unknown. Within one base of it there is no much larger clone, and no base qualities were kept. The treatment or condition label corresponds to: approximately 9-day PBMC culture with coronavirus spike peptide pools or control peptides (ViraFEST assay). To expand antigen-specific T cells with peptide pools and then pick out the expanded clonotypes through TCR sequencing, the study relied on the ViraFEST assay. The positive SARS-CoV-2 PCR tests of the convalescent patients were dated from March to December 2020, before the Alpha, Beta and Delta variants emerged in the United States. Each well held some 2 million PBMCs cultured in IMDM containing approximately 5% human AB serum and approximately 9.1 IU/ml IL-2, with 8 to 10 ug/ml peptide pools added. On days 3 and 7, half of the culture medium was replaced with fresh IL-2-containing medium. CD4+ T cells were isolated after about 10 days of culture through negative selection using the EasySep CD4+ T cell isolation kit. Ficoll-Paque Plus gradient centrifugation was used to isolate PBMCs from whole blood, and the isolated PBMCs were then either used fresh or cryopreserved at -140C. Culture conditions were generally each tested in triplicate wells.

This entry belongs to a study of vaccination and CD4 T cells after COVID-19 (dated by TCRdb to 2021 to 2024). Some background on the complete study: Convalescent patients had a positive SARS-CoV-2 result on nasal swab PCR, and of these patients, 8 or 9 had mild disease and one had severe disease. The convalescent cohort comprised six males and four females, including two Hispanic individuals, seven Caucasians, two Asians and one multiracial person. Each participant got two doses of either the Pfizer-BioNTech BNT162b2 vaccine (n=8) or the Moderna mRNA-1273 vaccine (n=2). Post-COVID blood samples were collected from convalescent patients a median of around 100 days after diagnosis, with a range of roughly 35 to 180 days. Post-vaccine blood samples were taken a median of around 70 days after the second vaccine dose, with a range of roughly 14 to 250 days. The cultures were stimulated with overlapping spike peptide pools from SARS-CoV-2 and from the common cold coronaviruses HCoV-NL63, HCoV-OC43 and HCoV-229E. Control cultures used a CEFX viral epitope pool as positive control, an HIV-1 Nef peptide pool as negative control, or no peptide. In under twelve COVID-19 convalescent patients and several infection-naive healthy vaccine recipients, researchers compared the spike-specific CD4+ TCR repertoire from before mRNA vaccination with the repertoire from after. Results and caveats for the whole study, not just this receptor: Although the median number of SARS-CoV-2-reactive clonotypes went up from roughly 23 after infection to around 40 after vaccination, the increase was not significant. Among the post-vaccine SARS-CoV-2-reactive clones in convalescent patients, a median about 89% showed up only after vaccination, which suggests vaccine-specific priming. The number of convalescent patients in the study was relatively small, and the study did not examine early timepoints following natural infection. In convalescent patients, nearly all vaccine-specific clones (304 of 307) were found to be mono-reactive for SARS-CoV-2 spike rather than cross-reactive with common cold coronaviruses.

Libraries were constructed by PCR. TCR sequencing of DNA from cultured CD4+ T cells used the Oncomine TCR Beta short-read assay at the Johns Hopkins FTIC core. The QIAamp micro DNA kit was used to extract genomic DNA from the cultured CD4+ T cells. Oncomine TCR Beta libraries made from cultured CD4+ T cells were pooled using unique dual indexes and sequenced on an Illumina iSeq 100. The source study handled its data this way. Non-productive sequences were filtered out, and CDR3s that did not start with C, did not end with F or W, or were shorter than 7 amino acids were discarded. The MANAFEST web application was used to identify antigen-specific clonotypes by comparing peptide-stimulated wells against reference wells and other culture wells. For a clone to be called positive, the clone needed an FDR below 0.05, an odds ratio above 5, and a productive frequency above 0.1% in at least two of three replicate wells. A clonotype was classed as cross-reactive if the clonotype showed significant expansion both in SARS-CoV-2 spike wells and in at least one common cold coronavirus spike condition. CDR3 homology was assessed with Levenshtein distances (stringdist) and unrooted phylogenetic trees (ape) in R version 3.6.1. Using fastp at Q25 and MiXCR, TCRdb reprocessed the public reads and kept productive beta chains. Every CDR3 protein is listed once, alongside the most common genes and DNA of its rows. TCRdb's processing, not the authors', yielded these V and J calls. Recorded for this sample are some 11,000 distinct CDR3 sequences; roughly 48% of them occurred a single time. The ten largest clones take up 20% to 25% of the sample.

The CDR3 runs 12 residues from the cysteine to the phenylalanine. Here the CDR3 DNA is all that survives: 36 bases in frame from base 1. V is cut by 2 bases and J by 5 bases, and the space between the germline ends is 3 bases. Via the germline V gene, CDR1 is MNHEY and CDR2 SVGAGI. Specimen: CD4+ T cells from blood, cultured in vitro. The chain joins TRBV6-5 to TRBJ2-2; no D gene is confidently identified. The TCR originated in a human donor who had recovered from COVID-19. At the DNA level, the sequence is TGTGCCAGCAGTTACAGGACCGGGGAGCTGTTTTTT. It specifies CASSYRTGELFF.